The 7 T cell receptor beta chains given below trace back to one sample, sequenced in a study of blood T cell repertoires in COVID-19. Only in-frame clones appear in the TCRdb table, and some are missing; sequencing was by immunoSEQ multiplex PCR. The sample has 200,000 to 250,000 clones, 84% seen once. Sequenced input: peripheral blood. The origin of the receptors is a woman aged 45 to 65 with active or convalescent COVID-19.

The chain links TRBV5-5 to TRBJ2-7; TRBD2 agrees at 12 bases. Germline loops: CDR1 SGHKS, CDR2 YYEKEE (reference sequence). The CDR3 spans 14 residues. J gave up 7 bases and V 5 bases, and 7 bases lay outside the gene matches. The CDR3 spells CASSQTSGRLEQYF. The CDR3 nucleotides read TGTGCCAGCAGTCAGACTAGCGGGAGATTGGAGCAGTACTTC.

The V gene is TRBV11-1, the J gene TRBJ2-5; no reliable D call. The CDR3 runs 13 residues. Germline V lookup: CDR1 SGHAT, CDR2 FQDESV (reference sequence). Between the trimmed V and J ends, which lost 6 bases and 4 bases, there was a span of 12 bases. CDR3 residues: CASSIPGGETQYF. CDR3 coding DNA: TGTGCCAGCAGTATACCCGGCGGAGAGACCCAGTACTTC.

This sequence joins TRBV12-3 or TRBV12-4 and TRBJ2-3; maybe TRBD1 (5 bases). The CDR3 runs to 13 residues. The V end was cut by 6 bases, the J end by 2 bases, with 9 bases between. This chain's CDR3 is CASRGLYTDTQYF. For the CDR3, the DNA is TGTGCCAGCAGGGGGCTTTACACAGATACGCAGTATTTT.

This chain uses TRBV4-1 with TRBJ2-7; 10 bases align to TRBD1. Germline V gene lookup returns CDR1 MGHRA and CDR2 YSYEKL. V was pared by 0 bases and J by 4 bases, with 6 bases of the junction left unmatched. The CDR3 runs to 16 residues. CDR3: CASSQDRRQGAYEQYF. CDR3 DNA sequence: TGCGCCAGCAGCCAAGATAGGAGACAGGGGGCTTACGAGCAGTACTTC.

In regard to this clone: A much larger clone is a single base away; this may be a read error. V usage is TRBV6-5 and J usage is TRBJ2-7; D ambiguous. V dropped 4 bases and J dropped 0 bases, with 4 bases sitting between them. Looked up from germline, CDR1 is MNHEY and CDR2 is SVGAGI. This CDR3 spans 12 amino acids. CDR3 region: CASSSSSYEQYF. CDR3 DNA sequence: TGTGCCAGCAGTTCTAGCTCCTACGAGCAGTACTTC.

The gene calls are TRBV15 and TRBJ2-4, with 10 nucleotides matching TRBD1. Germline V gives CDR1 LNHNV, CDR2 YYDKDF (reference sequence). Losses at the gene ends were 3 bases for V and 8 bases for J; bases not matched to a gene: 4. This CDR3 spans 14 amino acids. The CDR3 region is CATSRGGQGDIQYF. CDR3 nucleotide sequence: TGTGCCACCAGCAGGGGCGGACAGGGGGACATTCAGTACTTC.

This chain connects TRBV5-4 to TRBJ2-7; TRBD2 matches 7 bases. V lost 4 bases and J lost 2; bases outside the gene matches: 12. This CDR3 comprises 16 residues. The germline V gene has CDR1 SGHNT and CDR2 YYREEE (reference sequence). Here the CDR3 reads CASSPVSASGTYEQYF. Here the CDR3 DNA reads TGTGCCAGCAGCCCAGTGTCGGCTAGCGGAACCTACGAGCAGTACTTC.